Below are 2 T cell receptor beta chains sequenced from a single sample in a study of graft-versus-host responses after intestinal transplantation. The method was immunoSEQ multiplex PCR; TCRdb's version includes in-frame clones alone and lacks a portion of them. This sample has 90,000 to 100,000 clones, with roughly 86% found just once. This specimen was PBMCs, taken 255 days after intestinal transplant. These receptors were obtained from a human patient who received an intestinal transplant, so some T cells may come from the graft donor.

The chain uses TRBV5-6 and TRBJ1-5; D is uncertain. The CDR3 runs to 13 residues. The V end lost 4 bases, the J end lost 2 bases, and 7 bases lay between the germline ends. The germline V gene has CDR1 SGHDT and CDR2 YYEEEE. The CDR3 loop is CASSRGGNQPQHF. The DNA for the CDR3 is TGTGCCAGCAGCCGGGGAGGCAATCAGCCCCAGCATTTT.

This clone was found a few times. The chain combines TRBV27 with TRBJ1-5; D gene ambiguous. V lost 0 bases, J lost 3 bases, and 12 bases lay in between. CDR3 size: 16 residues. Germline V gene data show CDR1 as MNHEY and CDR2 as SMNVEV (reference sequence). The chain's CDR3 is CASSLSLRALNQPQHF. CDR3 nucleotides: TGTGCCAGCAGTTTATCGCTCCGGGCCCTCAATCAGCCCCAGCATTTT.